A single sample is the source of the 30 T cell receptor beta chains below, sequenced in a study of regulatory T cells in long-lasting Graves disease. CDR3 regions were amplified by Arm-PCR using iRepertoire HTBI primers to build TCR beta libraries. TCRdb reprocessed the multiplex PCR reads via MiXCR and lists one record per CDR3 protein. The sample lists about 220,000 distinct CDR3 sequences; less than 20% were seen once. Time point described: newly diagnosed GD, antithyroid drugs for less than 3 months. PBMC-extracted RNA yielded the TCR library. In addition, the sample was reused for a study of T cells in Graves' hyperthyroidism and ophthalmopathy.

The sample here was peripheral blood mononuclear cells (PBMCs), taken at new diagnosis, from a patient treated with antithyroid drugs. The receptors were gathered from a woman aged 25-40 years with Graves disease.

This clonotype was seen many times. The V and J genes are TRBV12-3 or TRBV12-4 and TRBJ2-2; TRBD1 is a possible D gene (5 bases). This CDR3 has 15 residues. V was trimmed by 4 bases and J by 5 bases, leaving 14 bases between them. The CDR3 coding sequence is TGTGCCAGCAGTTGGCTGGAGACAGCTACCGGGGAGCTGTTTTTT. Its protein is CASSWLETATGELFF.

Here the CDR3 DNA reads TGCGCCAGCAGCCACTTCGTCCAGGGGAATTCACCCCTCCACTTT. Its protein product is CASSHFVQGNSPLHF. The rearrangement joins TRBV4-1 to TRBJ1-6, with D tentatively TRBD1 (6 bases). Germline CDR1 MGHRA, CDR2 YSYEKL. The CDR3 consists of 15 residues. Trimming left V 3 bases short and J 7 bases short, with 13 bases between.

This clonotype has only a few counts. The chain employs TRBV4-2 and TRBJ1-1; a possible D gene is TRBD1 (6 bases). Trimming cost V 0 bases and J 0 bases, with 14 bases left between them. The CDR3 extends over 17 amino acids. CDR1 and CDR2 (germline): LGHNA, YNFKEQ. CDR3 in amino acids: CASSQDPRGNMNTEAFF. DNA for the CDR3: TGTGCCAGCAGCCAAGATCCCAGGGGAAACATGAACACTGAAGCTTTCTTT.

This clonotype occurred many times. J is TRBJ2-2 and V is TRBV20-1; D gene ambiguous. The germline V gene has CDR1 DFQATT and CDR2 SNEGSKA (reference sequence). With 3 bases removed from V and 1 base from J, the gap between germline ends came to 3 bases. This CDR3 is built from 12 residues. CDR3 region: CSASENTGELFF. CDR3 nucleotide sequence: TGCAGTGCTAGTGAGAACACCGGGGAGCTGTTTTTT.

This clonotype was seen many times. This chain connects TRBV2 to TRBJ1-4; D call uncertain. CDR1 and CDR2 (germline): SNHLY, FYNNEI. V was trimmed by 7 bases and J by 8 bases, leaving 11 bases between them. This CDR3 region has 12 residues. CDR3 nucleotides: TGTGCCAGCACGCGAGGGCGGGAAAAACTGTTTTTT. Protein product: CASTRGREKLFF.

This clonotype was detected many times. The J gene is TRBJ2-6, the V gene TRBV2; 8 nucleotides align to TRBD1. Germline CDR1 is SNHLY and CDR2 is FYNNEI. V dropped 4 bases and J dropped 2; count of bases not matched to a gene: 4. This CDR3 has 16 amino acids. CDR3 amino acids: CASSGQGSAGANVLTF. The DNA for the CDR3 is TGTGCCAGCAGTGGACAGGGGTCGGCTGGGGCCAACGTCCTGACTTTC.

The chain couples TRBV20-1 to TRBJ2-7; 13 nucleotides align to TRBD2. The germline V gene encodes CDR1 DFQATT and CDR2 SNEGSKA (reference sequence). The CDR3 is made up of 16 amino acids. The V gene end was trimmed by 6 bases and the J gene end by 4 bases; junction bases not matched to a gene: 12. CDR3 sequence reads: CSAPPGLAGSPYEQYF. CDR3 sequence (DNA): TGCAGTGCCCCGCCGGGACTAGCGGGATCTCCGTACGAGCAGTACTTC.

In its sample, this clonotype was seen many times. V gene TRBV11-1 combines with J gene TRBJ1-5, with 9 positions matching TRBD1. The CDR3 has 14 amino acids. V lost 5 bases to trimming and J lost 6 bases; unmatched junction nucleotides: 5. Germline values: CDR1 SGHAT, CDR2 FQDESV (reference sequence). The CDR3 loop is CASSTRQGVQPQHF. The CDR3 DNA sequence: TGTGCCAGCAGCACCCGACAGGGGGTTCAGCCCCAGCATTTT.

About this clonotype itself: A single base is all that separates this from a far larger clone, so a read error is likely. The chain uses TRBV6-4 and TRBJ1-5; 8 bases agree with TRBD1. Losses at the gene ends were 6 bases for V and 9 bases for J; bases not matched to a gene: 13. The CDR3 is 15 residues long. Germline V gene lookup returns CDR1 MRHNA and CDR2 SNTAGT. The CDR3 protein is CASSPGQGGGRPQHF. In DNA form, the CDR3 reads TGTGCCAGCAGCCCTGGACAGGGTGGAGGACGGCCCCAGCATTTT.

V and J are TRBV6-1 and TRBJ1-6; 10 positions match TRBD1. Germline V gene lookup returns CDR1 MNHNS and CDR2 SASEGT. The CDR3 is 15 residues long. Trimming removed 7 bases from V and 10 bases from J; junction bases left unmatched: 10. The CDR3 loop is CASIHRDRGDSPLHF. In DNA form, the CDR3 reads TGTGCCAGCATCCACCGGGACAGGGGAGACTCACCCCTCCACTTT.

This clonotype was observed many times. The chain couples TRBV5-1 to TRBJ2-1, with D perhaps assigned TRBD1 or TRBD2 (5 bases each). Germline-derived CDR1 and CDR2 are SGHRS and YFSETQ. The CDR3 totals 14 residues. Trimming took 4 bases from V and 6 from J, leaving 14 bases between them. The CDR3 region has the DNA TGCGCCAGCAGCATTAGAGGGACCACCAATGAGCAGTTCTTC. Its protein product is CASSIRGTTNEQFF. The entire variable domain, with the rest obtained from reference TRBV5-1 and TRBJ2-1, is as follows: KAGVTQTPRYLIKTRGQQVTLSCSPISGHRSVSWYQQTPGQGLQFLFEYFSETQRNKGNFPGRFSGRQFSNSRSEMNVSTLELGDSALYLCASSIRGTTNEQFFGPGTRLTVL.

This clonotype came up many times. J is TRBJ1-5 and V is TRBV20-1; TRBD1 might be the D (5 bases). The CDR3 covers 14 residues. V lost 1 base to trimming and J lost 11 bases, with 18 bases between them. Germline CDR1 DFQATT, CDR2 SNEGSKA (reference sequence). CDR3 protein: CSARAGGAGRAQHF. The CDR3 nucleotides read TGCAGTGCTAGAGCCGGGGGAGCGGGTCGGGCCCAGCATTTT.

In this sample, this clonotype turned up many times. This chain joins TRBV2 and TRBJ1-1; a weak D match, TRBD1 (5 bases). The CDR3 is made up of 16 amino acids. V dropped 4 bases and J dropped 0 bases, with 15 bases sitting between them. Germline V gives CDR1 SNHLY, CDR2 FYNNEI. CDR3 in amino acids: CASSGKRDLLNTEAFF. In DNA form, the CDR3 reads TGTGCCAGCAGTGGGAAGAGGGACCTCCTGAACACTGAAGCTTTCTTT.

The V gene is TRBV27, the J gene TRBJ2-7, with 9 positions matching TRBD2. CDR1 is MNHEY, CDR2 SMNVEV, per germline (reference sequence). V lost 5 bases to trimming and J lost 1 base; unmatched junction nucleotides: 6. This CDR3 comprises 15 residues. The CDR3 coding sequence is TGTGCCAGCAGTGACTTAGCGGGAGCTTCCTACGAGCAGTACTTC. This translates into CASSDLAGASYEQYF.

This clonotype occurred many times. J is TRBJ2-2 and V is TRBV5-1, with D perhaps TRBD1 or TRBD2 (5 bases each). Trimming pared 4 bases from V and 5 bases from J, leaving 12 bases between. CDR1 SGHRS and CDR2 YFSETQ come from the germline V gene. CDR3 length: 14 amino acids. CDR3 nucleotide sequence: TGCGCCAGCAGCCTCGGGGCGCTGACCGGGGAGCTGTTTTTT. This translates into CASSLGALTGELFF.

The sample holds many counts of this clonotype. V and J are TRBV2 and TRBJ1-2; D gene ambiguous. V gave up 3 bases and J gave up 2 bases, with 7 bases separating them. Germline V gives CDR1 SNHLY, CDR2 FYNNEI. The CDR3 loop spans 13 amino acids. The CDR3: CASSDPGNYGYTF. The CDR3 DNA reads as TGTGCCAGCAGTGATCCGGGGAACTATGGCTACACCTTC.

V is TRBV7-9 and J is TRBJ1-4; D uncertain. Germline lookup yields CDR1 SEHNR and CDR2 FQNEAQ (reference sequence). V was shortened by 7 bases and J by 1 base, with 4 bases between the two germline ends. This CDR3 has 12 residues. The CDR3 DNA sequence: TGTGCCAGCACCGAAACTAATGAAAAACTGTTTTTT. This sequence encodes CASTETNEKLFF.

In this sample, this clonotype turned up a few times. A clone one base away is much larger, so this may be a read error. The rearrangement links TRBV3-1 to TRBJ1-3; no firm D call. Germline CDR1 reads LGHDT; CDR2 reads YNNKEL (reference sequence). The CDR3 has 16 residues. The CDR3 DNA sequence: TGTGCCAGCAGCCAAGACAGGACCACCTCTGGAGACACCATATATTTT. Protein sequence: CASSQDRTTSGDTIYF.

The genes are TRBV6-9 and TRBJ2-7; 9 bases align to TRBD2. Germline V gene lookup returns CDR1 MNHGY and CDR2 SVAAGI. The CDR3 is 17 amino acids. Trimming removed 3 bases from V and 2 bases from J; junction bases left unmatched: 11. The CDR3 DNA reads TGTGCCAGCAGTTACATGAGTTCTAGCGGGGCCACCTACGAGCAGTACTTC. Its protein product is CASSYMSSSGATYEQYF.

This clonotype was seen ten or more times. The genes are TRBV2 and TRBJ2-7; 9 bases align to TRBD1. Per the germline V gene, CDR1 is SNHLY and CDR2 is FYNNEI. CDR3 size: 12 residues. V shed 8 bases, J shed 4 bases, and the junction held 3 bases outside the gene matches. CDR3 residues: CASLGQGYEQYF. CDR3 bases: TGTGCCAGCCTCGGACAGGGGTACGAGCAGTACTTC.

V is TRBV11-2 and J is TRBJ2-3; 11 bases are shared with TRBD2. V trimming: 6 bases; J trimming: 0 bases; junction bases outside the gene matches: 5. CDR3 size: 16 residues. Germline V gene lookup returns CDR1 SGHAT and CDR2 FQNNGV. The CDR3 is CASSPLAGGSTDTQYF. The CDR3 nucleotides read TGTGCCAGCAGTCCCTTAGCGGGAGGGAGCACAGATACGCAGTATTTT.

There are many counts of this clonotype. V is TRBV5-8 and J is TRBJ2-5; 8 bases are shared with TRBD1. V gave up 4 bases and J gave up 5 bases; unmatched junction bases: 7. The CDR3 loop spans 14 amino acids. From germline, CDR1 is SGHTS and CDR2 YDEGEE. The CDR3 DNA is TGTGCCAGCAGCACAGGACAGGGACGGGAGACCCAGTACTTC. This gives the protein CASSTGQGRETQYF.

The sample holds many counts of this clonotype. J is TRBJ2-5 and V is TRBV15; D tentatively reads TRBD1 or TRBD2 (5 bases each). Germline values: CDR1 LNHNV, CDR2 YYDKDF (reference sequence). V lost 0 bases to trimming and J lost 4 bases, with 12 bases between them. This CDR3 spans 15 amino acids. CDR3 DNA sequence: TGTGCCACCAGCAGAGATCTGGGGCTAGCAGAGACCCAGTACTTC. This gives the protein CATSRDLGLAETQYF.

This clonotype was observed many times. The chain employs TRBV19 and TRBJ1-5; 10 nucleotides agree with TRBD1. Germline V gene lookup returns CDR1 LNHDA and CDR2 SQIVND (reference sequence). With V trimmed by 5 bases and J by 3 bases, 7 bases remained unmatched. The CDR3 is 16 amino acids. The CDR3 region is CASSSRGQGLNQPQHF. The DNA of the CDR3 is TGTGCCAGTAGTTCAAGGGGACAGGGGCTCAATCAGCCCCAGCATTTT.

At least ten counts were recorded for this clonotype. This chain connects TRBV12-3 or TRBV12-4 to TRBJ1-5; D might be TRBD1 (5 bases). The germline V and J ends were trimmed by 1 base and 3 bases, with 10 bases remaining between them. The CDR3 consists of 15 residues. CDR3 sequence reads: CASSLGDGYNQPQHF. CDR3 bases: TGTGCCAGCAGTTTAGGGGACGGCTACAATCAGCCCCAGCATTTT.

This clonotype was detected only a few times. As DNA, the CDR3 is TGTGCCAGCAGCTTAGTACCGACAGGGTACCCATTGCACTATGGCTACACCTTC. Amino acid sequence: CASSLVPTGYPLHYGYTF. The chain uses TRBV7-9 and TRBJ1-2; 7 bases are shared with TRBD1. The CDR3 is 18 residues long. Germline loops: CDR1 SEHNR, CDR2 FQNEAQ (reference sequence). The ends lost 1 base at V and 3 bases at J; junction bases unmatched: 14.

The chain joins TRBV20-1 to TRBJ1-5, with D perhaps matching TRBD1 (6 bases). V gave up 0 bases and J gave up 0 bases, with 18 bases separating them. CDR1 and CDR2 (germline): DFQATT, SNEGSKA (reference sequence). The CDR3 covers 18 residues. The CDR3 protein is CSAREPGGRAYSNQPQHF. CDR3 DNA sequence: TGCAGTGCTAGAGAACCGGGGGGGCGGGCGTATAGCAATCAGCCCCAGCATTTT.

This chain uses TRBV2 with TRBJ2-1; 11 bases match TRBD1. The V and J ends lost 6 bases and 1 base, in that order; junction bases with no gene match: 2. The length of the CDR3 is 15 residues. Germline CDR1 is SNHLY and CDR2 is FYNNEI. CDR3 bases: TGTGCCAGCAGCGGGACAGGGGGGTCCTACAATGAGCAGTTCTTC. It is translated as CASSGTGGSYNEQFF.

This clonotype was observed at least ten times. The chain recombines TRBV6-5 with TRBJ2-1; D might be TRBD1 (6 bases). Germline lookup yields CDR1 MNHEY and CDR2 SVGAGI. The V gene lost 0 bases and the J gene lost 7 bases, with 10 bases spanning the gap. This CDR3 has 14 residues. Written as DNA, the CDR3 is TGTGCCAGCAGTTACTCGAACCAGGGGAATGAGCAGTTCTTC. Protein sequence: CASSYSNQGNEQFF.

This clonotype was seen at least ten times. V is TRBV18 and J is TRBJ1-1; D not certain. The ends were cut back, 2 bases at V and 4 bases at J, with 8 bases in the middle. Germline CDR1 KGHSH, CDR2 LQKENI. CDR3 length: 13 amino acids. The CDR3 DNA reads TGTGCCAGCTCACCAGGAGGGCTCACTGAAGCTTTCTTT. This gives the protein CASSPGGLTEAFF. Full variable domain (rest looked up from reference TRBV18 and TRBJ1-1): NAGVMQNPRHLVRRRGQEARLRCSPMKGHSHVYWYRQLPEEGLKFMVYLQKENIIDESGMPKERFSAEFPKEGPSILRIQQVVRGDSAAYFCASSPGGLTEAFFGQGTRLTVV.